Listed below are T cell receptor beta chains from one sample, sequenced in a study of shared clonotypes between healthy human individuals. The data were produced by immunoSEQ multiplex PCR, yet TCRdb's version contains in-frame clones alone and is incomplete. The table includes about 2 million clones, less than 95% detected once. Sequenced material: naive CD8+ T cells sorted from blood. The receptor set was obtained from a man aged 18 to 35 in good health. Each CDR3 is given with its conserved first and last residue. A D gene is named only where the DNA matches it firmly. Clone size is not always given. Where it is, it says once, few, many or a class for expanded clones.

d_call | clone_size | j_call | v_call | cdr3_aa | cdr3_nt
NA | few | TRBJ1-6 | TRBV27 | CASSFGVNSPLHF | TGTGCCAGCAGTTTCGGTGTGAATTCACCCCTCCACTTT
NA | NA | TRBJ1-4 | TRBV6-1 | CASSEMGATNEKLFF | TGTGCCAGCAGTGAAATGGGCGCAACTAATGAAAAACTGTTTTTT
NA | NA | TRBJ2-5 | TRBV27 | CASSLGGRETQYF | TGTGCCAGCAGTTTGGGGGGCAGGGAGACCCAGTACTTC
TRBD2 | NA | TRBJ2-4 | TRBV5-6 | CASSALAGENIQYF | TGTGCCAGCAGCGCCCTAGCGGGAGAAAACATTCAGTACTTC
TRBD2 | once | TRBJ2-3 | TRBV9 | CASSASGGDTDTQYF | TGTGCCAGCAGCGCTAGCGGGGGGGACACAGATACGCAGTATTTT
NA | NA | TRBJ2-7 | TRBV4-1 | CASSFRDGLFYEQYF | TGCGCCAGCAGCTTCAGGGACGGTTTATTCTACGAGCAGTACTTC
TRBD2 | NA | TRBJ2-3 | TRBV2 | CASTPLAGASTDTQYF | TGTGCCAGCACTCCACTAGCGGGAGCAAGCACAGATACGCAGTATTTT
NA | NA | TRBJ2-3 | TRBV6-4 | CASSDSLENTQYF | TGTGCCAGCAGTGACTCCCTAGAGAATACGCAGTATTTT
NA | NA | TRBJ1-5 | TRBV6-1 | CASSVHAGGPQPQHF | TGTGCCAGCAGTGTCCATGCGGGGGGGCCACAGCCCCAGCATTTT
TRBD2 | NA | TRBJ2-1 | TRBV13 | CASSSPSGMPPFF | TGTGCCAGCAGCTCCCCTAGCGGGATGCCCCCGTTCTTC
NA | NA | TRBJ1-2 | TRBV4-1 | CASSQDPVTRWGYTF | TGCGCCAGCAGCCAAGATCCGGTAACCCGATGGGGCTACACCTTC
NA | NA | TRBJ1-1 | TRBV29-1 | CSVEDHGVLGTEAFF | TGCAGCGTTGAAGATCACGGAGTACTGGGCACTGAAGCTTTCTTT
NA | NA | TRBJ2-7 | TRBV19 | CASSIDRSDVTYEQYF | TGTGCCAGTAGTATAGATCGGTCTGATGTCACCTACGAGCAGTACTTC
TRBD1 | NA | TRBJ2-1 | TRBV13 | CASSGTGGNEQFF | TGTGCCAGCAGCGGGACAGGAGGTAATGAGCAGTTCTTC
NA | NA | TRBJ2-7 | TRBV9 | CASSPGTVSYEQYF | TGTGCCAGCAGCCCAGGGACTGTATCCTACGAGCAGTACTTC
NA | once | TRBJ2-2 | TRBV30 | CAWGQGNTGELFF | TGTGCCTGGGGGCAGGGGAACACCGGGGAGCTGTTTTTT
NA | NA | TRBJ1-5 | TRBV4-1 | CASSQEPPVTNQPQHF | TGCGCCAGCAGCCAAGAACCGCCGGTTACTAATCAGCCCCAGCATTTT
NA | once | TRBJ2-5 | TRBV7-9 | CASGSRDLSVETQYF | TGTGCCAGCGGTAGCCGGGACTTGTCGGTAGAGACCCAGTACTTC
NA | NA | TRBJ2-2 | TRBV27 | CASSLISPSGATGELFF | TGTGCCAGCAGTTTAATTTCCCCGAGTGGGGCGACCGGGGAGCTGTTTTTT
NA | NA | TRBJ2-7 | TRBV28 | CASTSRTFSYEQYF | TGTGCCAGCACCTCGAGGACCTTCTCCTACGAGCAGTACTTC
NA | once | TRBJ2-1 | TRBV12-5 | CASGFGGQGHNEQFF | TGTGCTAGTGGATTTGGGGGGCAGGGGCACAATGAGCAGTTCTTC
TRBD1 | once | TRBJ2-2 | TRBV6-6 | CASSPRTGRWGELFF | TGTGCCAGCAGCCCAAGGACAGGGAGGTGGGGGGAGCTGTTTTTT
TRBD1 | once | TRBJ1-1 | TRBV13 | CASRERQGADTEAFF | TGTGCCAGCAGAGAGCGACAGGGGGCGGACACTGAAGCTTTCTTT
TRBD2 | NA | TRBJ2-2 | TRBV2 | CASSETSESIAELFF | TGTGCCAGCAGTGAGACTAGCGAAAGTATAGCGGAGCTGTTTTTT
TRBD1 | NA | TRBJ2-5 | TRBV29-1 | CSVEDDPRGQGAMGETQYF | TGCAGCGTTGAAGATGATCCCCGAGGACAGGGGGCTATGGGAGAGACCCAGTACTTC
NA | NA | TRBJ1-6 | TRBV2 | CASTEGANSPLHF | TGTGCCAGCACAGAAGGGGCCAATTCACCCCTCCACTTT